A single sample gave rise to the 27 T cell receptor beta chains below, sequenced in a study of T-cell reconstitution after alpha-beta-depleted transplantation in children. Unique molecular identifiers were used in preparing the TCRbeta library. TCRdb redid the calling of the PCR reads with MiXCR, one entry per CDR3 protein. The sample lists around 600,000 distinct CDR3 sequences, about 15% occurring once. The sequencing here drew on PBMCs from the stem cell graft donor, taken from the stem cell graft. These receptors originate from a human donor who donated a stem cell graft to a child with acute myeloid leukemia.

This clonotype came up many times. V and J are TRBV4-2 and TRBJ1-6, with TRBD1 matching over 8 bases. Germline loops: CDR1 LGHNA, CDR2 YNFKEQ. The trim removed 0 bases at V and 7 bases at J, leaving 11 bases unmatched. The CDR3 contains 18 residues. CDR3 region: CASSQDVGRGPRNSPLHF. The CDR3 DNA sequence: TGTGCCAGCAGCCAAGATGTTGGCAGGGGGCCGAGAAATTCACCCCTCCACTTT.

A word on this clonotype: A read error may be the cause here, since a much bigger clone is one base away. The rearrangement joins TRBV20-1 to TRBJ2-1; perhaps D is TRBD1 or TRBD2 (5 bases each). The CDR3 is 17 residues long. Germline V gene sequence: CDR1 DFQATT, CDR2 SNEGSKA (reference sequence). The ends were cut back, 6 bases at V and 0 bases at J, with 21 bases in the middle. The CDR3 nucleotides read TGCAGTGCCAGCCAGACTATAGAGGGGCGCTCCTACAATGAGCAGTTCTTC. Its translation: CSASQTIEGRSYNEQFF.

This clonotype has more than one count but fewer than ten. The chain has TRBV12-3 or TRBV12-4 and TRBJ2-1, with D hard to call. Deletions cut 0 bases from V and 8 bases from J, with 8 bases between. This CDR3 is built from 13 residues. The CDR3 nucleotides read TGTGCCAGCAGTTTAGCCATTTACCATGAGCAGTTCTTC. This gives the protein CASSLAIYHEQFF.

The chain carries TRBV28 and TRBJ2-7, with TRBD2 matching 11 bases. The CDR3 sequence is 15 residues long. Germline V gene lookup returns CDR1 MDHEN and CDR2 SYDVKM. The ends lost 6 bases at V and 5 bases at J; junction bases unmatched: 9. CDR3 sequence (DNA): TGTGCCAGCAGCCCTCGACTAGCGGGGAACGACGAGCAGTACGTC. This encodes CASSPRLAGNDEQYV.

This clonotype was counted a few times. The chain recombines TRBV18 with TRBJ1-2; D perhaps matches TRBD1 (5 bases). CDR1 and CDR2 from the germline V gene are KGHSH and LQKENI. The V gene lost 2 bases and the J gene lost 5 bases, with 12 bases spanning the gap. This CDR3 has 14 amino acids. CDR3 coding DNA: TGTGCCAGCTCACCAGGGGGTGAGGCTTATGGCTACACCTTC. It encodes CASSPGGEAYGYTF.

This clonotype was picked up many times. V and J are TRBV24-1 and TRBJ2-2; D uncertain. CDR3 length equals 13 residues. V was pared by 9 bases and J by 7 bases, with 14 bases between. Germline V lookup: CDR1 KGHDR, CDR2 SFDVKD. Here the CDR3 DNA reads TGTGCCACCCGCCTCCCCACCGGCGGGGAGCTGTTTTTT. This sequence encodes CATRLPTGGELFF.

The chain joins TRBV5-1 to TRBJ1-1; a possible D gene is TRBD1 (5 bases). Germline-derived CDR1 and CDR2 are SGHRS and YFSETQ. The V gene lost 4 bases and the J gene lost 8 bases, with 9 bases spanning the gap. CDR3 length equals 11 residues. The CDR3 DNA follows: TGCGCCAGCAGCGGGACGTCGGAAGCTTTCTTT. It translates to CASSGTSEAFF.

This clonotype has only a few counts. The chain couples TRBV7-9 to TRBJ2-1; D gene unclear. The CDR3 is 14 residues long. The ends were cut back, 4 bases at V and 3 bases at J, with 10 bases in the middle. Germline values: CDR1 SEHNR, CDR2 FQNEAQ (reference sequence). The DNA of the CDR3 is TGTGCCAGCAGCTATAAAGCAAGCTACAATGAGCAGTTCTTC. Its translation: CASSYKASYNEQFF.

This clonotype was detected many times. The V gene is TRBV29-1, the J gene TRBJ2-1; 7 bases align to TRBD2. CDR3 size: 14 residues. In germline, CDR1 is SQVTM, CDR2 ANQGSEA. V gave up 1 base and J gave up 3 bases; unmatched junction bases: 3. CDR3 in amino acids: CSVEVRGIYNEQFF. CDR3 nucleotides: TGCAGCGTTGAAGTGCGGGGGATCTACAATGAGCAGTTCTTC.

About this clonotype: Being one base from a much bigger clone, this may be a read error. This chain links TRBV29-1 with TRBJ1-2; D is possibly TRBD1 (5 bases). The ends were cut back, 6 bases at V and 8 bases at J, with 16 bases in the middle. CDR3 length equals 12 residues. CDR1 and CDR2 (germline): SQVTM, ANQGSEA. CDR3 loop: CSVGGRDLGYTF. The CDR3 DNA follows: TGCAGCGTGGGAGGGAGGGACTTGGGCTACACCTTC. Drawing the rest from reference TRBV29-1 and TRBJ1-2, the complete variable domain is SAVISQKPSRDICQRGTSLTIQCQVDSQVTMMFWYRQQPGQSLTLIATANQGSEATYESGFVIDKFPISRPNLTFSTLTVSNMSPEDSSIYLCSVGGRDLGYTFGSGTRLTVV.

The rearrangement uses TRBV11-3 and TRBJ2-1; unclear D gene. Germline V gene data show CDR1 as SGHNT and CDR2 as YENEEA. The CDR3 length is 13 residues. The V end lost 1 base, the J end lost 5 bases, and 6 bases lay between the germline ends. This CDR3 reads CASSLATHNEQFF. The CDR3, as DNA: TGTGCCAGCAGCTTAGCAACCCACAATGAGCAGTTCTTC.

The J gene is TRBJ2-1, the V gene TRBV5-6; 10 positions agree with TRBD2. The junction had 10 bases not matched to a gene; V was cut back by 4 bases and J by 0 bases. This CDR3 has 18 amino acids. CDR1 is SGHDT and CDR2 is YYEEEE in the germline V gene. CDR3 loop: CASSRRSSGGSSYNEQFF. CDR3 sequence (DNA): TGTGCCAGCAGCCGCCGCTCTAGCGGGGGCAGCTCCTACAATGAGCAGTTCTTC.

The table lists this clonotype with a few counts. V and J are TRBV29-1 and TRBJ2-1; 9 positions match TRBD2. This CDR3 has 15 amino acids. Germline V gene data show CDR1 as SQVTM and CDR2 as ANQGSEA. Trimming removed 4 bases from V and 3 bases from J; junction bases left unmatched: 7. CDR3: CSVGGGSGGYNEQFF. CDR3 DNA sequence: TGCAGCGTTGGAGGGGGTAGCGGGGGCTACAATGAGCAGTTCTTC.

CDR3 in DNA: TGTGCCAGCAGCTACCCCAGGGTAGAGGACGAGCAGTACTTC. Encoded protein: CASSYPRVEDEQYF. The rearrangement links TRBV12-3 or TRBV12-4 to TRBJ2-7, with TRBD1 as a possible D gene (5 bases). V dropped 6 bases and J dropped 5 bases, with 17 bases sitting between them. This CDR3 comprises 14 residues.

This chain links TRBV7-9 with TRBJ2-1, with 8 bases fitting TRBD2. Losses at the gene ends were 8 bases for V and 3 bases for J; bases not matched to a gene: 12. The CDR3 is 16 residues long. Germline CDR1 and CDR2: SEHNR and FQNEAQ (reference sequence). CDR3 bases: TGTGCCAGCTGGGGGTACGGGCGGGAGGTCTACAATGAGCAGTTCTTC. This sequence encodes CASWGYGREVYNEQFF.

J is TRBJ1-1 and V is TRBV5-1; the D gene is possibly TRBD1 (5 bases). Germline V gives CDR1 SGHRS, CDR2 YFSETQ. V was clipped by 0 bases and J by 1 base, with 10 bases between them. The CDR3 is 15 residues long. This CDR3 is CASSLEQGKNTEAFF. In DNA form, the CDR3 reads TGCGCCAGCAGCTTGGAGCAGGGCAAGAACACTGAAGCTTTCTTT.

The chain is built from TRBV29-1 and TRBJ2-1; TRBD2 matches at 8 bases. In germline, CDR1 is SQVTM, CDR2 ANQGSEA. The CDR3 spans 15 residues. Trimming took 3 bases from V and 2 from J; bases not matched to a gene: 6. The CDR3 spells CSVEAPAGAYNEQFF. The CDR3 bases are TGCAGCGTTGAGGCGCCAGCGGGGGCCTACAATGAGCAGTTCTTC.

The chain combines TRBV11-2 with TRBJ2-7, with D maybe TRBD1 (6 bases). The CDR3 is made up of 15 amino acids. Germline V gene sequence: CDR1 SGHAT, CDR2 FQNNGV. Trimming left V 5 bases short and J 6 bases short, with 20 bases between. This CDR3 is CASSIRTVGPREQYF. DNA for the CDR3: TGTGCCAGCAGCATCCGGACAGTGGGCCCTCGCGAGCAGTACTTC.

The chain couples TRBV28 to TRBJ1-5, with D possibly being TRBD1 (5 bases). The CDR3 is 16 residues long. The germline CDR1 and CDR2 sequences are MDHEN and SYDVKM. Trimming left V 8 bases short and J 1 base short, with 18 bases between. CDR3 nucleotides: TGTGCCAGCCTTTGGGGCGGGGGGGGGAGCAATCAGCCCCAGCATTTT. This encodes CASLWGGGGSNQPQHF.

On this clonotype: One end of the junction varies from germline; a read error may be responsible. This chain connects TRBV7-8 to TRBJ2-7; D is unclear. Germline V CDR1 and CDR2: SGHVS, FQNEAQ. This CDR3 spans 15 amino acids. CDR3 sequence (DNA): TGTTCCAGCACACGCCGTCGCGACCGCCCCTACGAGCAGTACTTC. The encoded protein is CSSTRRRDRPYEQYF. Complete variable domain (other parts from reference TRBV7-8 and TRBJ2-7): GAGVSQSPRYKVAKRGQDVALRCDPISGHVSLFWYQQALGQGPEFLTYFQNEAQLDKSGLPSDRFFAERPEGSVSTLKIQRTQQEDSAVYLCSSTRRRDRPYEQYFGPGTRLTVT.

A note on this clonotype: A much larger clone sits a single nucleotide away, making a read error possible. The CDR3 nucleotides are TGCGCCTGCAGCAGATGGACCAGCCCCACAGATACGCAGTATTTT. Protein product: CACSRWTSPTDTQYF. The gene calls are TRBV5-1 and TRBJ2-3; D gene uncertain. The CDR3 is made up of 15 amino acids. Looked up from germline, CDR1 is SGHRS and CDR2 is YFSETQ. The full variable domain, rest sourced from reference TRBV5-1 and TRBJ2-3, is KAGVTQTPRYLIKTRGQQVTLSCSPISGHRSVSWYQQTPGQGLQFLFEYFSETQRNKGNFPGRFSGRQFSNSRSEMNVSTLELGDSALYLCACSRWTSPTDTQYFGPGTRLTVL.

Ten or more counts support this clonotype. The DNA for the CDR3 is TGCGCGTGTAAAGCGGTCGGGGGGATAGCCAAAAACATTCAGTACTTC. This codes for CACKAVGGIAKNIQYF. The chain uses TRBV20-1 and TRBJ2-4; 7 positions match TRBD2. Germline CDR1 reads DFQATT; CDR2 reads SNEGSKA (reference sequence). This CDR3 spans 16 amino acids.

This chain joins TRBV20-1 and TRBJ2-7; no clear D gene. Per the germline V gene, CDR1 is DFQATT and CDR2 is SNEGSKA (reference sequence). V gave up 0 bases and J gave up 4 bases, with 7 bases separating them. This CDR3 is built from 12 residues. CDR3 in amino acids: CSARDRVYEQYV. CDR3 in DNA: TGCAGTGCTAGAGACCGGGTTTACGAGCAGTACGTC.

This clonotype has at least ten counts. The V gene is TRBV5-4, the J gene TRBJ2-3; 7 nucleotides agree with TRBD2. The CDR3 consists of 16 residues. Germline assignment: CDR1 SGHNT and CDR2 YYREEE (reference sequence). V gave up 0 bases and J gave up 1 base; unmatched junction bases: 5. The CDR3 DNA reads as TGTGCCAGCAGCTTGGAACTAGCGCAGGGCACAGATACGCAGTATTTT. It specifies CASSLELAQGTDTQYF.

This rearrangement joins TRBV7-9 to TRBJ2-1; no reliable D call. Germline V gives CDR1 SEHNR, CDR2 FQNEAQ (reference sequence). V lost 8 bases and J lost 0, with 8 bases in between. The CDR3 covers 13 residues. CDR3 coding DNA: TGTGCCAGCGGTCTCAGCTCCTACAATGAGCAGTTCTTC. Translating gives CASGLSSYNEQFF.

This clonotype was found many times. The chain employs TRBV20-1 and TRBJ2-3, with unresolved D. This CDR3 comprises 13 residues. The germline V and J ends were trimmed by 7 bases and 2 bases, with 13 bases remaining between them. Germline-derived CDR1 and CDR2 are DFQATT and SNEGSKA (reference sequence). In nucleotides, the CDR3 is TGCAGTGTCCCGACACATCTCACAGATACGCAGTATTTT. It specifies CSVPTHLTDTQYF.

This clonotype was observed at least ten times. This chain connects TRBV7-2 to TRBJ2-1; 10 nucleotides line up with TRBD1. The CDR3 is made up of 15 amino acids. Germline trimming cut 4 bases from V and 3 bases from J; bases unmatched to any gene: 3. Germline V lookup: CDR1 SGHTA, CDR2 FQGNSA. As DNA, the CDR3 is TGTGCCAGCAGCTGGACAGGGGGTTTCTACAATGAGCAGTTCTTC. Its protein is CASSWTGGFYNEQFF.